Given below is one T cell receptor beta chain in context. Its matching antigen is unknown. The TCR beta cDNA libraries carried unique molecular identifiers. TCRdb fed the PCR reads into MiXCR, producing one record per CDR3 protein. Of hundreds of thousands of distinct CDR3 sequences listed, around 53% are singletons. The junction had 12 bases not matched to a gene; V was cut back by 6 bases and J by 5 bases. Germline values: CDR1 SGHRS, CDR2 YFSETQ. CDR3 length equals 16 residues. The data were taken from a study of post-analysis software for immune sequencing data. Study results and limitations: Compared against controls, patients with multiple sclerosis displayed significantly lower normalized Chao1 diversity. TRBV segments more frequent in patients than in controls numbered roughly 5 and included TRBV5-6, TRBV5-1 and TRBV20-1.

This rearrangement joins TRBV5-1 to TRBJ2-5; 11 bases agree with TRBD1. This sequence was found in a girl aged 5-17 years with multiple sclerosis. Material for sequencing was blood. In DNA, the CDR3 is TGCGCCAGCACCTCTATCGGACAGGGGGCCTCTGAGACCCAGTACTTC. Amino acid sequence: CASTSIGQGASETQYF. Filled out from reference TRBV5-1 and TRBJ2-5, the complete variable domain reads KAGVTQTPRYLIKTRGQQVTLSCSPISGHRSVSWYQQTPGQGLQFLFEYFSETQRNKGNFPGRFSGRQFSNSRSEMNVSTLELGDSALYLCASTSIGQGASETQYFGPGTRLLVL.